The 7 T cell receptor beta chains given below trace back to one sample, sequenced in a study of post-analysis software for immune sequencing data. Notes on the study in general: Patients showed TRBV5-6, TRBV5-1 and TRBV20-1 among roughly five TRBV segments more frequent than in controls.

The library was made from cDNA and included unique molecular identifiers. TCRdb fed the PCR reads into MiXCR, producing one record per CDR3 protein. The profile shows 600,000 to 700,000 distinct CDR3 sequences, 55% to 60% of them singletons. What these receptors recognize is not known. Sequences were obtained from blood. These receptors came from a girl aged 2 to 9 with multiple sclerosis.

This clonotype was seen only a few times. The chain has TRBV6-5 and TRBJ2-7; tentative D call: TRBD1 (6 bases). This CDR3 spans 14 amino acids. With 4 bases removed from V and 0 bases from J, the gap between germline ends came to 10 bases. In germline, CDR1 is MNHEY, CDR2 SVGAGI. The CDR3 bases are TGTGCCAGCAGTTCTACAGGGAGCTCCTACGAGCAGTACTTC. This sequence encodes CASSSTGSSYEQYF.

This chain connects TRBV5-1 to TRBJ2-1; D is unresolved. CDR3 length: 13 residues. From germline, CDR1 is SGHRS and CDR2 YFSETQ. The ends were cut back, 1 base at V and 8 bases at J, with 10 bases in the middle. CDR3 coding DNA: TGCGCCAGCAGCTTGTCCATCGGCCATGAGCAGTTCTTC. This codes for CASSLSIGHEQFF.

The chain is built from TRBV12-3 or TRBV12-4 and TRBJ1-1; D perhaps matches TRBD1 (5 bases). The V end lost 6 bases, the J end lost 5 bases, and 16 bases lay between the germline ends. CDR3 length equals 14 residues. The CDR3 is CASSRVRGLTEAFF. As DNA, the CDR3 is TGTGCCAGCAGCCGGGTTCGGGGGTTGACTGAAGCTTTCTTT.

This clonotype was seen just once. The V and J genes are TRBV3-1 and TRBJ1-1; 8 bases agree with TRBD1. The CDR3 extends over 14 amino acids. Trimming took 0 bases from V and 10 from J; bases not matched to a gene: 7. Looked up from germline, CDR1 is LGHDT and CDR2 is YNNKEL (reference sequence). CDR3 sequence (DNA): TGTGCCAGCAGCCAAGACAGGGGGCGGTTGGGAGCTTTCTTT. Protein: CASSQDRGRLGAFF.

This clonotype was observed a single time. V is TRBV20-1 and J is TRBJ2-7, with D possibly matching TRBD2 (5 bases). The V gene lost 6 bases and the J gene lost 2 bases, with 14 bases spanning the gap. There are 13 residues in the CDR3. Germline V lookup: CDR1 DFQATT, CDR2 SNEGSKA (reference sequence). This chain's CDR3 is CSALRRGTYEQYF. For the CDR3, the DNA is TGCAGTGCACTAAGGAGAGGGACCTACGAGCAGTACTTC.

The chain joins TRBV29-1 to TRBJ2-5; D possibly uses TRBD1 or TRBD2 (5 bases each). Trimming removed 6 bases from V and 3 bases from J, with 17 bases in between. CDR1 is SQVTM, CDR2 ANQGSEA, per germline. The CDR3 runs 14 residues. CDR3 DNA sequence: TGCAGCGTCGTAACACCGCAGGGAGAAGAGACCCAGTACTTC. Protein sequence: CSVVTPQGEETQYF.

The chain recombines TRBV10-2 with TRBJ1-2, with a weak D call TRBD1 (6 bases). There are 15 residues in the CDR3. The ends were cut back, 2 bases at V and 2 bases at J, with 12 bases in the middle. Germline V CDR1 and CDR2: WSHSY, SAAADI. The CDR3 sequence is CASSEPGHLNYGYTF. For the CDR3, the DNA is TGCGCCAGCAGTGAGCCGGGACACCTCAACTATGGCTACACCTTC.